Each of the 32 T cell receptor beta chains below was sequenced from the same sample in a study of T cell responses to AZD1222 COVID-19 vaccine. Data came from immunoSEQ multiplex PCR; TCRdb stores just in-frame clones and leaves some out. The table shows fewer than 150,000 clones, with over 85% occurring only once. The sample consisted of peripheral blood, taken on day 0 of AZD1222 vaccination. The origin of the receptors is an adult in good health.

V and J are TRBV4-1 and TRBJ2-7, with D possibly being TRBD1 (5 bases). The CDR3 is made up of 15 amino acids. The ends were cut back, 2 bases at V and 5 bases at J, with 16 bases in the middle. Germline CDR1 reads MGHRA; CDR2 reads YSYEKL. The chain's CDR3 is CASSQPGQGVHEQYF. In nucleotides, the CDR3 is TGCGCCAGCAGCCAACCCGGGCAGGGCGTCCACGAGCAGTACTTC.

The gene calls are TRBV5-1 and TRBJ2-1; 13 bases line up with TRBD2. Trimming at V came to 1 base and at J to 6 bases, leaving 7 bases not matched to a gene. CDR1 is SGHRS and CDR2 is YFSETQ in the germline V gene. There are 17 residues in the CDR3. The CDR3 here is CASSLPLLAGGANEQFF. CDR3 nucleotides: TGCGCCAGCAGCTTGCCCCTACTAGCGGGAGGGGCCAATGAGCAGTTCTTC. Using reference TRBV5-1 and TRBJ2-1 for the parts outside the CDR3, the full variable domain is KAGVTQTPRYLIKTRGQQVTLSCSPISGHRSVSWYQQTPGQGLQFLFEYFSETQRNKGNFPGRFSGRQFSNSRSEMNVSTLELGDSALYLCASSLPLLAGGANEQFFGPGTRLTVL.

This clone came up a few times. The chain uses TRBV28 and TRBJ1-2, with D tentatively TRBD1 (5 bases). This CDR3 is 14 amino acids long. CDR1 MDHEN and CDR2 SYDVKM come from the germline V gene. V dropped 3 bases and J dropped 8 bases, with 16 bases sitting between them. The CDR3 coding sequence is TGTGCCAGCAGTTTTGAAGCCCGGGGACGAGGCTACACCTTC. It codes for CASSFEARGRGYTF.

The chain joins TRBV6-5 to TRBJ2-7, with 8 bases aligning to TRBD1. Germline loops: CDR1 MNHEY, CDR2 SVGAGI. The CDR3 consists of 14 residues. After removal of 4 bases from V and 3 bases from J, the junction contained 5 bases not matched to a gene. The CDR3 here is CASSSLGQVYEQYF. The DNA of the CDR3 is TGTGCCAGCAGTTCCTTGGGACAGGTCTACGAGCAGTACTTC.

V and J are TRBV27 and TRBJ2-7, with 7 bases that match TRBD2. Unmatched junction bases numbered 15, after V lost 5 bases and J lost 2 bases. The CDR3 totals 17 residues. Germline-derived CDR1 and CDR2 are MNHEY and SMNVEV (reference sequence). CDR3 protein: CASSRTTSGTITYEQYF. Written as DNA, the CDR3 is TGTGCCAGCAGTCGAACCACATCGGGGACTATAACCTACGAGCAGTACTTC.

The V and J genes are TRBV7-3 and TRBJ1-1; 8 nucleotides agree with TRBD1. This CDR3 spans 13 amino acids. V was clipped by 4 bases and J by 3 bases; unmatched bases: 1. Germline V gene sequence: CDR1 SGHTA, CDR2 FQGTGA. In DNA, the CDR3 is TGTGCCAGCAGCTCGGACAGGGACACTGAAGCTTTCTTT. Protein product: CASSSDRDTEAFF.

The rearrangement uses TRBV28 and TRBJ2-5; no definite D call. Germline V gene data show CDR1 as MDHEN and CDR2 as SYDVKM. This CDR3 has 13 amino acids. With 2 bases removed from V and 5 bases from J, the gap between germline ends came to 9 bases. The CDR3 sequence is CASSLPQVETQYF. CDR3 sequence (DNA): TGTGCCAGCAGTTTACCTCAGGTTGAGACCCAGTACTTC. Full variable domain (rest looked up from reference TRBV28 and TRBJ2-5): DVKVTQSSRYLVKRTGEKVFLECVQDMDHENMFWYRQDPGLGLRLIYFSYDVKMKEKGDIPEGYSVSREKKERFSLILESASTNQTSMYLCASSLPQVETQYFGPGTRLLVL.

The genes are TRBV19 and TRBJ1-2, with 9 bases that match TRBD1. This CDR3 is built from 15 residues. The germline V gene has CDR1 LNHDA and CDR2 SQIVND (reference sequence). V was clipped by 4 bases and J by 4 bases; unmatched bases: 7. The CDR3 sequence is CASSKPGQGRYGYTF. The CDR3 nucleotides read TGTGCCAGTAGTAAACCGGGACAGGGACGCTATGGCTACACCTTC. Based on the CDR3 plus reference TRBV19 and TRBJ1-2, the full variable domain is DGGITQSPKYLFRKEGQNVTLSCEQNLNHDAMYWYRQDPGQGLRLIYYSQIVNDFQKGDIAEGYSVSREKKESFPLTVTSAQKNPTAFYLCASSKPGQGRYGYTFGSGTRLTVV.

CDR3 amino acids: CASSQGRQGNEQFF. The CDR3 DNA sequence: TGTGCCAGCAGCCAAGGCAGGCAGGGCAATGAGCAGTTCTTC. The V call is TRBV3-1 (or the pseudogene TRBV3-2), the J call TRBJ2-1, with D perhaps TRBD1 (5 bases). Trimming shortened V by 1 base and J by 6 bases, and 10 bases separated the two germline ends. The V gene's germline CDR1 is LGHDT and CDR2 YNNKEL (reference sequence). The CDR3 runs 14 residues.

As DNA, the CDR3 is TGTGCCAGTAACCCAGACAGGGGCCGCAATCAGCCCCAGCATTTT. It yields the protein CASNPDRGRNQPQHF. The chain has TRBV19 and TRBJ1-5; 8 bases align to TRBD1. Germline CDR1 is LNHDA and CDR2 is SQIVND (reference sequence). The CDR3 consists of 15 residues. V trimming: 7 bases; J trimming: 2 bases; junction bases outside the gene matches: 7.

J is TRBJ1-6 and V is TRBV4-1; D is possibly TRBD1 (5 bases). The germline CDR1 and CDR2 sequences are MGHRA and YSYEKL. V was clipped by 1 base and J by 6 bases, with 19 bases between them. The CDR3 contains 18 residues. The CDR3: CASSQGPEGVQGNSPLHF. Here the CDR3 DNA reads TGCGCCAGCAGCCAAGGGCCGGAGGGTGTCCAGGGTAATTCACCCCTCCACTTT.

The V and J genes are TRBV6-1 and TRBJ2-7, with D possibly matching TRBD2 (6 bases). This CDR3 comprises 14 residues. Trimming left V 2 bases short and J 3 bases short, with 11 bases between. CDR1 is MNHNS, CDR2 SASEGT, per germline. CDR3 nucleotide sequence: TGTGCCAGCAGTGAACCGGGACTGAGCTACGAGCAGTACTTC. Its translation: CASSEPGLSYEQYF.

The chain couples TRBV19 to TRBJ2-5; no clear D gene. The CDR3 sequence is 14 residues long. V dropped 4 bases and J dropped 0 bases, with 9 bases sitting between them. Germline CDR1 and CDR2: LNHDA and SQIVND (reference sequence). CDR3 loop: CASSTWQNQETQYF. The CDR3, as DNA: TGTGCCAGTAGTACGTGGCAGAACCAAGAGACCCAGTACTTC. Using reference TRBV19 and TRBJ2-5 for the parts outside the CDR3, the full variable domain is DGGITQSPKYLFRKEGQNVTLSCEQNLNHDAMYWYRQDPGQGLRLIYYSQIVNDFQKGDIAEGYSVSREKKESFPLTVTSAQKNPTAFYLCASSTWQNQETQYFGPGTRLLVL.

The chain carries TRBV4-1 and TRBJ1-1, with D possibly being TRBD1 (5 bases). Trimming shortened V by 4 bases and J by 1 base, and 10 bases separated the two germline ends. The CDR3 is 14 residues long. CDR1 MGHRA and CDR2 YSYEKL come from the germline V gene. The CDR3 sequence is CASSLIDRNTEAFF. The DNA of the CDR3 is TGCGCCAGCAGCCTAATCGACAGGAACACTGAAGCTTTCTTT.

The CDR3 DNA follows: TGTGCCAGCAGCTTAGGGGGCGCGAGGGGCTACACCTTC. The encoded protein is CASSLGGARGYTF. The J gene is TRBJ1-2, the V gene TRBV11-2; possible D gene TRBD1, 5 bases. CDR1 SGHAT and CDR2 FQNNGV come from the germline V gene. The CDR3 is 13 amino acids. Trimming took off 1 base at V and 8 bases at J, with 11 bases between the two ends. Drawing the rest from reference TRBV11-2 and TRBJ1-2, the complete variable domain is EAGVAQSPRYKIIEKRQSVAFWCNPISGHATLYWYQQILGQGPKLLIQFQNNGVVDDSQLPKDRFSAERLKGVDSTLKIQPAKLEDSAVYLCASSLGGARGYTFGSGTRLTVV.

The chain recombines TRBV5-4 with TRBJ2-2; 11 bases are shared with TRBD2. This CDR3 region has 16 residues. Trimming took 3 bases from V and 1 from J; bases not matched to a gene: 2. CDR1 is SGHNT, CDR2 YYREEE, per germline (reference sequence). The CDR3: CASSSGTSGNTGELFF. CDR3 nucleotide sequence: TGTGCCAGCAGCTCGGGGACTAGCGGGAACACCGGGGAGCTGTTTTTT.

The chain recombines TRBV28 with TRBJ1-3, with TRBD1 identical over 7 bases. The CDR3 runs 14 residues. After removal of 3 bases from V and 4 bases from J, the junction contained 3 bases not matched to a gene. Germline assignment: CDR1 MDHEN and CDR2 SYDVKM. DNA for the CDR3: TGTGCCAGCAGTTTGCCACAGGGGGGAAACACCATATATTTT. Translation: CASSLPQGGNTIYF.

The genes are TRBV7-9 and TRBJ2-7; D call uncertain. Germline assignment: CDR1 SEHNR and CDR2 FQNEAQ (reference sequence). The CDR3 sequence is 13 residues long. V was trimmed by 2 bases and J by 1 base, leaving 6 bases between them. CDR3 DNA: TGTGCCAGCAGCTTAACCGATTCCTACGAGCAGTACTTC. As protein: CASSLTDSYEQYF.

This clone was seen only a few times. V and J are TRBV6-5 and TRBJ2-7; D might be TRBD1 (6 bases). Trimming took off 8 bases at V and 9 bases at J, with 14 bases between the two ends. The germline V gene has CDR1 MNHEY and CDR2 SVGAGI. This CDR3 is 11 amino acids long. The CDR3 spells CASRRARGQYF. CDR3 sequence (DNA): TGTGCCAGCCGGCGGGCCAGGGGGCAGTACTTC.

The chain couples TRBV19 to TRBJ1-1, with D unresolved. The CDR3 length is 13 residues. CDR1 is LNHDA and CDR2 is SQIVND in the germline V gene (reference sequence). V lost 5 bases and J lost 3, with 10 bases in between. The CDR3 DNA reads TGTGCCAGTAGTGGAAGGAGTTACACTGAAGCTTTCTTT. Translation: CASSGRSYTEAFF.

The V and J genes are TRBV11-2 and TRBJ2-2, with D perhaps matching TRBD1 (5 bases). Germline CDR1 SGHAT, CDR2 FQNNGV. The V end was cut by 1 base, the J end by 4 bases, with 16 bases between. The CDR3 is 17 residues long. Here the CDR3 DNA reads TGTGCCAGCAGCTTAGTGGCGGCAGGGTGGGCCACCGGGGAGCTGTTTTTT. This translates into CASSLVAAGWATGELFF.

The V call is TRBV15, the J call TRBJ1-2; D not certain. CDR1 and CDR2 (germline): LNHNV, YYDKDF (reference sequence). The CDR3 spans 14 residues. V lost 0 bases, J lost 9 bases, and 14 bases lay in between. This CDR3 is CATSRESEIRRYTF. The CDR3 coding sequence is TGTGCCACCAGCAGAGAGTCAGAAATCAGACGCTACACCTTC.

The chain couples TRBV5-6 to TRBJ2-7; D is perhaps TRBD1 or TRBD2 (6 bases each). Germline loops: CDR1 SGHDT, CDR2 YYEEEE. The CDR3 is made up of 14 amino acids. Trimming took off 4 bases at V and 2 bases at J, with 13 bases between the two ends. For the CDR3, the DNA is TGTGCCAGCAGCGTTGACAGGACTACCTACGAGCAGTACTTC. It is translated as CASSVDRTTYEQYF.

By share, this clone ranks as large. The chain couples TRBV6-6 to TRBJ1-5; D is undetermined. Germline loops: CDR1 MNHNY, CDR2 SVGAGI (reference sequence). The CDR3 is 15 amino acids. Trimming took 2 bases from V and 5 from J, leaving 13 bases between them. As DNA, the CDR3 is TGTGCCAGCAGTTACAGCAGAGGAGGGCATCAGCCCCAGCATTTT. It yields the protein CASSYSRGGHQPQHF.

The chain combines TRBV5-4 with TRBJ1-1; 7 nucleotides agree with TRBD1. The germline V gene has CDR1 SGHNT and CDR2 YYREEE (reference sequence). CDR3 length: 12 amino acids. Losses at the gene ends were 1 base for V and 10 bases for J; bases not matched to a gene: 4. As DNA, the CDR3 is TGTGCCAGCAGCTTGTGGAACAGGGGAGCTTTCTTT. It is translated as CASSLWNRGAFF. Based on the CDR3 plus reference TRBV5-4 and TRBJ1-1, the full variable domain is ETGVTQSPTHLIKTRGQQVTLRCSSQSGHNTVSWYQQALGQGPQFIFQYYREEENGRGNFPPRFSGLQFPNYSSELNVNALELDDSALYLCASSLWNRGAFFGQGTRLTVV.

The chain carries TRBV5-1 and TRBJ2-5; TRBD2 agrees at 9 bases. V trimming: 3 bases; J trimming: 3 bases; junction bases outside the gene matches: 3. CDR1 and CDR2 from the germline V gene are SGHRS and YFSETQ. CDR3 length: 14 amino acids. CDR3 DNA: TGCGCCAGCAGCTCCTGGACTAGCGAAGAGACCCAGTACTTC. Protein: CASSSWTSEETQYF. The full variable domain, its missing parts supplied by reference TRBV5-1 and TRBJ2-5, is KAGVTQTPRYLIKTRGQQVTLSCSPISGHRSVSWYQQTPGQGLQFLFEYFSETQRNKGNFPGRFSGRQFSNSRSEMNVSTLELGDSALYLCASSSWTSEETQYFGPGTRLLVL.

V and J are TRBV5-1 and TRBJ2-7, with 12 bases aligning to TRBD2. Germline CDR1 is SGHRS and CDR2 is YFSETQ. V lost 4 bases to trimming and J lost 3 bases; unmatched junction nucleotides: 5. The CDR3 is 15 residues long. The CDR3 coding sequence is TGCGCCAGCAGCCCGACTAGCGGGAGTAGCTACGAGCAGTACTTC. Residues: CASSPTSGSSYEQYF.

The CDR3 here is CASSPVRNQGGEAFF. The DNA for the CDR3 is TGTGCCAGCTCACCCGTGAGGAACCAGGGGGGTGAAGCTTTCTTT. The chain joins TRBV18 to TRBJ1-1; 7 bases map to TRBD1. CDR3 length equals 15 residues. The trim removed 3 bases at V and 7 bases at J, leaving 11 bases unmatched. CDR1 and CDR2 (germline): KGHSH, LQKENI.

V gene TRBV3-1 (or the pseudogene TRBV3-2) combines with J gene TRBJ2-3; D may be TRBD1 or TRBD2 (5 bases each). Trimming took off 3 bases at V and 4 bases at J, with 20 bases between the two ends. From germline, CDR1 is LGHDT and CDR2 YNNKEL (reference sequence). The CDR3 contains 17 residues. CDR3 nucleotides: TGTGCCAGCAGCCACCTATCTTCCGGGACCGTGTCAGATACGCAGTATTTT. Its protein product is CASSHLSSGTVSDTQYF.

The chain couples TRBV19 to TRBJ1-1, with TRBD1 as a possible D gene (5 bases). CDR1 is LNHDA and CDR2 is SQIVND in the germline V gene (reference sequence). V shed 4 bases and J shed 3 bases, with 12 bases lying between them. This CDR3 region has 14 residues. The DNA for the CDR3 is TGTGCCAGTAGTAGCAGGGTAGCGGACACTGAAGCTTTCTTT. Its translation: CASSSRVADTEAFF. Supplemented by reference TRBV19 and TRBJ1-1, the full variable domain reads DGGITQSPKYLFRKEGQNVTLSCEQNLNHDAMYWYRQDPGQGLRLIYYSQIVNDFQKGDIAEGYSVSREKKESFPLTVTSAQKNPTAFYLCASSSRVADTEAFFGQGTRLTVV.

The J gene is TRBJ1-1, the V gene TRBV5-1; TRBD1 matches 10 bases. V was clipped by 5 bases and J by 8 bases; unmatched bases: 15. The CDR3 totals 16 residues. The germline gives CDR1 SGHRS, CDR2 YFSETQ. In DNA form, the CDR3 reads TGCGCCAGCAGAACTAATCCCGGGACAGGGGCCAGAGAAGCTTTCTTT. Protein product: CASRTNPGTGAREAFF.

V and J are TRBV7-8 and TRBJ2-1; the D gene is possibly TRBD1 (6 bases). This CDR3 is built from 15 residues. CDR1 is SGHVS, CDR2 FQNEAQ, per germline. Trimming stripped 5 bases from V and 8 bases from J, with 19 bases between. CDR3 coding DNA: TGTGCCAGCAGCCGAGAAGGGACAACCGGTCATGAGCAGTTCTTC. Its translation: CASSREGTTGHEQFF.